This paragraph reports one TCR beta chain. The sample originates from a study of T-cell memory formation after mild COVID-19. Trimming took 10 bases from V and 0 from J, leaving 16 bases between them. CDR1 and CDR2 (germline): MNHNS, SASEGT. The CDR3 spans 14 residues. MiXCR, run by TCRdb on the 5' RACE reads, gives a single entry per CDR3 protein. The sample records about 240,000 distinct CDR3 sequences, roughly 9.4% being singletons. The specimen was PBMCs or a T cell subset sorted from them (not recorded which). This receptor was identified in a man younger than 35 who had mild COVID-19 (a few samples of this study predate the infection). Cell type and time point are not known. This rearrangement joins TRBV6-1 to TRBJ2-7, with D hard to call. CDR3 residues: CATRRFESSYEQYF. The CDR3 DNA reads TGTGCCACAAGGAGATTTGAGAGCTCCTACGAGCAGTACTTC.